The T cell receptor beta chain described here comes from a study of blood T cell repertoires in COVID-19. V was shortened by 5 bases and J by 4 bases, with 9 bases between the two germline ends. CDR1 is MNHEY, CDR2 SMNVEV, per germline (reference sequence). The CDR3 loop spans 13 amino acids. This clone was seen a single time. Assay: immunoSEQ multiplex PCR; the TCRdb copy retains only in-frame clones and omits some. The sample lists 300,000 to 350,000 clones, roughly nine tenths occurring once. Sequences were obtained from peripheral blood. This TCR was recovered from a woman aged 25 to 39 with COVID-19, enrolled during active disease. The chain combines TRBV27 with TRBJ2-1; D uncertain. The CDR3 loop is CASSPRSYNEQFF. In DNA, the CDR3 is TGTGCCAGCAGTCCCCGGTCGTACAATGAGCAGTTCTTC.